The clone carrying this TCR beta chain has more than one count but fewer than ten. What it binds is not known. After removal of 5 bases from V and 5 bases from J, the junction contained 5 bases not matched to a gene. CDR3 length: 13 amino acids. Germline-derived CDR1 and CDR2 are SGHVS and FQNEAQ. The data stem from a study of T cell repertoires in cytomegalovirus infection. Study information: Public TCR beta signatures indicated both CMV infection and matching HLA type.

Study-wide findings and caveats: In two of eight donors, the top clonotype was HLA-C-restricted CMV-specific. Frequencies of public TCR beta families were cumulated, and this identified carriers of CMV plus the relevant HLA.

MiXCR, applied by TCRdb to the reads, yields one record per CDR3 protein. Of 680,000 or so distinct CDR3 sequences listed, 35% to 40% are singletons. The J gene is TRBJ2-5, the V gene TRBV7-8; 7 nucleotides line up with TRBD1. The source material was PBMCs. The sequence was collected from a human donor in good health (CMV status not recorded). Some clones in this sample may be carry-over from other donors' samples. The CDR3 spells CASSARQGETQYF. The CDR3, as DNA: TGTGCCAGCAGCGCCAGACAGGGCGAGACCCAGTACTTC.